This paragraph reports one T cell receptor (beta chain). Antigen: not known. Deletions cut 1 base from V and 8 bases from J, with 14 bases between. Germline CDR1 and CDR2: SGHDN and FVKESK. This CDR3 has 14 amino acids. This sample was included in a study of T cell responses to AZD1222 COVID-19 vaccine. The overall study: Both about-4-week and about-12-week second-dose recipients were combined.

General study results and limits: Among vaccine-associated CD4 TCRs, coverage spanned spike, with dominance at 160-218 and 743-854. Possibly, clonal diversity was underestimated; donors were largely white British and included more females. Among those given AZD1222, only five to seven were seropositive at baseline.

The table came from immunoSEQ multiplex PCR; TCRdb's copy has only in-frame clones and leaves some out. The sample shows about 150,000 clones, under 95% of them seen only once. Sequenced material: peripheral blood, taken on day 0 of AZD1222 vaccination. The chain couples TRBV14 to TRBJ2-5, with D hard to call. The clonotype originates from an adult in good health. CDR3 sequence reads: CASSQGPNSLTQYF. The CDR3 DNA sequence: TGTGCCAGCAGCCAAGGACCCAACAGCTTAACCCAGTACTTC. The full variable domain, completed using reference TRBV14 and TRBJ2-5, is EAGVTQFPSHSVIEKGQTVTLRCDPISGHDNLYWYRRVMGKEIKFLLHFVKESKQDESGMPNNRFLAERTGGTYSTLKVQPAELEDSGVYFCASSQGPNSLTQYFGPGTRLLVL.